The present T cell receptor (beta chain) was sequenced within a study of OX40 agonist ivuxolimab in advanced cancers. TCRdb keeps only in-frame clones here, not all; method: immunoSEQ multiplex PCR. The repertoire holds 55,000 to 75,000 clones, with 85% to 95% as singletons. V lost 3 bases and J lost 4; bases outside the gene matches: 8. This CDR3 spans 16 amino acids. Germline values: CDR1 SGHAT, CDR2 FQNNGV. Study-level findings and limits: Patients with a partial response at 0.1-3.0 mg/kg had among the lowest clonal expansion.

Regarding this clone: The antigen is not known.

The receptor's source is an adult with an advanced solid tumor such as melanoma, head and neck, liver or kidney cancer. The sequences come from CD4+ or CD8+ T cells sorted from blood, collected in a trial of the OX40 agonist ivuxolimab. V and J are TRBV11-2 and TRBJ2-5; 10 bases map to TRBD2. The CDR3 DNA reads TGTGCCAGCAGCTTTTCGAGCGGGAGGGGGCGAGAGACCCAGTACTTC. This encodes CASSFSSGRGRETQYF.